Listed below are T cell receptor beta chains from one sample, sequenced in a study of T-cell reconstitution after alpha-beta-depleted transplantation in children. Via MiXCR, TCRdb re-called the PCR reads, giving one row per CDR3 protein. The sample carries roughly 590,000 distinct CDR3 sequences, roughly 15% recorded once. The specimen was PBMCs from the stem cell graft donor, collected from the stem cell graft. The receptors originated from a human donor who donated a stem cell graft to a child with acute myeloid leukemia. Both conserved end residues are part of each CDR3. D genes are given only for firm matches. Clone size is stated in some rows and not others, as once, few, many or a class when expanded.

>TRBJ1-1|-|many|TRBV12-3/TRBV12-4
CASSVGLMNTEAFF
TGTGCCAGCAGTGTCGGACTCATGAACACTGAAGCTTTCTTT
>TRBJ1-1|TRBD1|many|TRBV20-1
CSARDRGQGRKTEAFF
TGCAGTGCTAGAGATAGGGGACAGGGAAGGAAGACTGAAGCTTTCTTT
>TRBJ2-2|TRBD1|-|TRBV18
CASSPWDSKNTGELFF
TGTGCCAGCTCACCATGGGACAGCAAGAACACCGGGGAGCTGTTTTTT
>TRBJ1-2|TRBD1|few|TRBV18
CASSLGGWYGYTF
TGTGCCAGCTCCCTAGGGGGCTGGTATGGCTACACCTTC
>TRBJ2-3|-|many|TRBV7-2
CASSLVRRARTDTQYF
TGTGCCAGCAGCTTAGTTCGCAGGGCTCGCACAGATACGCAGTATTTT
>TRBJ2-7|-|many|TRBV12-3/TRBV12-4
CASSSKGGYSYEQYF
TGTGCCAGCAGCTCCAAAGGGGGGTATTCCTACGAGCAGTACTTC
>TRBJ2-3|-|-|TRBV6-2/TRBV6-3
CASSYSTAKVRGDTQYF
TGTGCCAGCAGTTACTCGACGGCTAAGGTTCGAGGCGATACGCAGTATTTT
>TRBJ2-3|-|few|TRBV6-1
CASRSPGFGGDSSTDTQYF
TGTGCCAGCAGATCTCCCGGTTTTGGGGGAGATTCTAGCACAGATACGCAGTATTTT
>TRBJ2-2|-|many|TRBV6-5
CASSSPGAGDGELFF
TGTGCCAGCAGTTCCCCGGGGGCCGGCGACGGGGAGCTGTTTTTT
>TRBJ1-1|-|many|TRBV20-1
CSARGQGWGTEAFF
TGCAGTGCTAGAGGGCAGGGTTGGGGCACTGAAGCTTTCTTT
>TRBJ2-1|TRBD1|few|TRBV14
CASSARDRGYNEQFF
TGTGCCAGCAGCGCTCGGGACAGGGGCTACAATGAGCAGTTCTTC
>TRBJ2-1|-|few|TRBV7-9
CASSPDRHPNEQFF
TGTGCCAGCAGCCCTGACAGGCACCCCAATGAGCAGTTCTTC
>TRBJ1-6|TRBD1|few|TRBV5-1
CASSSSGTGHSPLHF
TGCGCCAGCAGCTCCTCCGGGACAGGGCATTCACCCCTCCACTTT
>TRBJ1-1|-|-|TRBV12-3/TRBV12-4
CASSPPGGAFF
TGTGCCAGCAGTCCCCCCGGTGGCGCTTTCTTT
>TRBJ2-1|-|many|TRBV20-1
CSALGPNYNEQFF
TGCAGTGCATTGGGCCCCAACTACAATGAGCAGTTCTTC
>TRBJ2-1|-|many|TRBV12-3/TRBV12-4
CASSSGRYNEQFF
TGTGCCAGCAGCTCGGGACGGTACAATGAGCAGTTCTTC
>TRBJ2-2|-|-|TRBV6-1
CASSEGVENTGELFF
TGTGCCAGCAGTGAAGGGGTCGAGAACACCGGGGAGCTGTTTTTT
>TRBJ2-3|-|-|TRBV24-1
CATSDTGSLADTQYF
TGTGCCACCAGTGATACCGGGTCTCTTGCAGATACGCAGTATTTT
>TRBJ2-5|TRBD2|many|TRBV20-1
CSAARTSGGLGTQYF
TGCAGTGCCGCTAGGACTAGCGGGGGTCTGGGGACCCAGTACTTC
>TRBJ2-7|-|few|TRBV7-2
CASSMGYEQYF
TGTGCCAGCAGCATGGGCTACGAGCAGTACTTC
>TRBJ2-3|-|many|TRBV4-3
CASSQGETDTQYF
TGCGCCAGCAGCCAAGGGGAAACAGATACGCAGTATTTT
>TRBJ1-2|-|few|TRBV5-6
CASSTRTGNYGYTF
TGTGCCAGCAGCACCCGGACGGGAAACTATGGCTACACCTTC
>TRBJ1-6|-|-|TRBV7-8
CASSLRDGSRGRSPLHF
TGTGCCAGCAGCTTAAGGGATGGATCCAGGGGCAGATCACCCCTCCACTTT
>TRBJ2-1|TRBD1|-|TRBV24-1
CATSRDRGMVYNEQFF
TGTGCCACCAGTCGGGACAGGGGAATGGTCTACAATGAGCAGTTCTTC
>TRBJ2-1|-|many|TRBV24-1
CATSAPGVGEQFF
TGTGCCACCAGTGCCCCGGGAGTGGGGGAGCAGTTCTTC
>TRBJ1-6|-|many|TRBV20-1
CSARGTAVEGISPLHF
TGCAGTGCTAGGGGGACCGCCGTTGAAGGAATTTCACCCCTCCACTTT
>TRBJ1-4|-|-|TRBV10-3
CAISQAREGEKLFF
TGTGCCATCAGCCAAGCCCGGGAGGGAGAAAAACTGTTTTTT
>TRBJ2-5|TRBD1|-|TRBV7-2
CASSPGGRAQETQYF
TGTGCCAGCAGCCCAGGGGGAAGAGCACAAGAGACCCAGTACTTC
>TRBJ2-1|TRBD1|many|TRBV24-1
CATGQGSYNEQFF
TGTGCCACCGGACAGGGATCCTACAATGAGCAGTTCTTC
>TRBJ2-1|-|many|TRBV29-1
CSAPGFGGEAYNEQFF
TGCAGCGCCCCCGGTTTCGGGGGCGAGGCCTACAATGAGCAGTTCTTC
>TRBJ2-5|-|-|TRBV24-1
CATSDFRGQETQYF
TGTGCCACCAGTGATTTTCGGGGTCAAGAGACCCAGTACTTC
>TRBJ2-5|TRBD1|few|TRBV15
CATSRILDRGETQYF
TGTGCCACCAGCAGAATTCTCGACAGGGGAGAGACCCAGTACTTC
>TRBJ2-5|-|few|TRBV20-1
CCANPRGHLQETQYF
TGCTGTGCCAACCCTCGCGGACACTTACAAGAGACCCAGTACTTC
>TRBJ1-1|-|many|TRBV7-2
CASSLVAGTEAFF
TGTGCCAGCAGCTTAGTGGCAGGGACTGAAGCTTTCTTT
>TRBJ1-1|-|-|TRBV20-1
CSAPDPNTEAFF
TGCAGTGCTCCGGACCCGAACACTGAAGCTTTCTTT
>TRBJ1-5|-|many|TRBV5-5
CASSLFSAGVGNQPQHF
TGTGCCAGCAGCTTGTTTTCCGCAGGGGTCGGAAATCAGCCCCAGCATTTT
>TRBJ2-3|-|many|TRBV24-1
CATSVLDTQYF
TGTGCCACCAGTGTGCTGGATACGCAGTATTTT
>TRBJ2-5|-|many|TRBV5-5
CATEHYPKETQYF
TGTGCCACCGAGCACTACCCGAAGGAGACCCAGTACTTC
>TRBJ1-5|-|once|TRBV7-2
CASSSYDFSNQPQHF
TGTGCCAGCAGCTCTTACGATTTTAGCAATCAGCCCCAGCATTTT
>TRBJ2-7|-|few|TRBV5-1
CASSPQGKVYEQYF
TGCGCCAGCAGTCCGCAGGGTAAGGTCTACGAGCAGTACTTC
>TRBJ1-1|-|-|TRBV29-1
CSVRLADNTEAFF
TGCAGCGTTCGTCTGGCGGATAACACTGAAGCTTTCTTT
>TRBJ2-6|-|-|TRBV5-1
CASSLAFGSGANVLTF
TGCGCCAGCAGCTTGGCCTTCGGATCTGGGGCCAACGTCCTGACTTTC
>TRBJ2-7|-|many|TRBV20-1
CSARDLDQASYEQYF
TGCAGTGCTAGAGATCTAGACCAGGCATCCTACGAGCAGTACTTC
>TRBJ1-1|-|-|TRBV6-1
CASSDLALDTEAFF
TGTGCCAGCAGTGATCTGGCACTTGACACTGAAGCTTTCTTT
>TRBJ1-1|-|-|TRBV29-1
CSVDRGSNTEAFF
TGCAGCGTTGATAGAGGATCGAACACTGAAGCTTTCTTT
>TRBJ1-1|-|few|TRBV5-1
CASTWGGIGDTEAFF
TGCGCCAGCACCTGGGGGGGGATCGGGGACACTGAAGCTTTCTTT
>TRBJ2-5|-|-|TRBV20-1
CSAREGRESQYF
TGCAGTGCTAGGGAGGGGCGAGAGAGCCAGTACTTC
>TRBJ2-5|-|-|TRBV12-3/TRBV12-4
CASRVSGSETQYF
TGTGCCAGCAGAGTATCTGGGTCGGAGACCCAGTACTTC
>TRBJ2-2|-|many|TRBV7-2
CASSPTRATNTGELFF
TGTGCCAGCAGCCCAACGAGGGCAACGAACACCGGGGAGCTGTTTTTT
>TRBJ2-2|-|-|TRBV12-3/TRBV12-4
CASSLITGRAGELFF
TGTGCCAGCAGTTTAATCACAGGGAGGGCCGGGGAGCTGTTTTTT
>TRBJ2-3|-|few|TRBV9
CASSVEPLAGTDTQYF
TGTGCCAGCAGCGTAGAACCCCTAGCCGGCACAGATACGCAGTATTTT